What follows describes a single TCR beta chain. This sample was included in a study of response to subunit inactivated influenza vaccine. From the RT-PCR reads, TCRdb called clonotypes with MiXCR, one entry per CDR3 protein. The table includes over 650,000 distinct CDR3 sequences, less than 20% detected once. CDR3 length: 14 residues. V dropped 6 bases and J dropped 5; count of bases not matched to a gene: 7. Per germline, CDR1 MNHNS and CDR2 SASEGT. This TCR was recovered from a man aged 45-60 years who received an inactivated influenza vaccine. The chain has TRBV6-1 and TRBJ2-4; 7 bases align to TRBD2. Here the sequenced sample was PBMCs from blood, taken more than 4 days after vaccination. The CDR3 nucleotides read TGTGCCAGCAGCTGGGGGGGTGGCGAAAACATTCAGTACTTC. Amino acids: CASSWGGGENIQYF.